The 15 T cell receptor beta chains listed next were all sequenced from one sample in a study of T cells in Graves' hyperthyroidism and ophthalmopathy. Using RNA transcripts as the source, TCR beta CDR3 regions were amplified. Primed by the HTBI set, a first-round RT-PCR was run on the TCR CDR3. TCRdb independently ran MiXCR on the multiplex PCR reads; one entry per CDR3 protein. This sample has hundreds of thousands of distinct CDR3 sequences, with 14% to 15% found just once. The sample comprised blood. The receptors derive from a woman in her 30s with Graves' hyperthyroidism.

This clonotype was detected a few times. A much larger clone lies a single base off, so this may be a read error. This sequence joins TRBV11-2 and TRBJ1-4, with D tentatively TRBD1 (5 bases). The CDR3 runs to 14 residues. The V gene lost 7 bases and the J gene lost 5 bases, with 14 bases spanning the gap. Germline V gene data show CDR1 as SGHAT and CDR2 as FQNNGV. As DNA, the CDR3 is TGTGCCAGCAACTCCCGGGACGGAAATGAAAAACTGTTTTTT. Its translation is CASNSRDGNEKLFF.

The CDR3 loop is CATSRPGGLQETQYF. The CDR3 coding sequence is TGTGCCACCAGCAGGCCAGGGGGTCTCCAAGAGACCCAGTACTTC. The rearrangement joins TRBV15 to TRBJ2-5; the match to TRBD1 covers 7 bases. V was pared by 3 bases and J by 1 base, with 5 bases of the junction left unmatched. Germline lookup yields CDR1 LNHNV and CDR2 YYDKDF (reference sequence). The CDR3 has 15 residues.

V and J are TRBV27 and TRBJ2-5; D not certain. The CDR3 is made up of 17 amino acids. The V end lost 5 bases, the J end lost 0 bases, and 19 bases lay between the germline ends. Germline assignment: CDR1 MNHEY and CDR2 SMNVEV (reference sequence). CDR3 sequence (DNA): TGTGCCAGCAGTCCCCTGGACGGCCTTAGGGACCAAGAGACCCAGTACTTC. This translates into CASSPLDGLRDQETQYF.

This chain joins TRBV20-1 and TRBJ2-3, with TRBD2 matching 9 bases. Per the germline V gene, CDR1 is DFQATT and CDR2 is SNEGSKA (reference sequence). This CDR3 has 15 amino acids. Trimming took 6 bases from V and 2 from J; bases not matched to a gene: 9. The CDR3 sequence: CSAIDIAGVTDTQYF. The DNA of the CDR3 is TGCAGTGCCATAGACATAGCGGGAGTCACAGATACGCAGTATTTT.

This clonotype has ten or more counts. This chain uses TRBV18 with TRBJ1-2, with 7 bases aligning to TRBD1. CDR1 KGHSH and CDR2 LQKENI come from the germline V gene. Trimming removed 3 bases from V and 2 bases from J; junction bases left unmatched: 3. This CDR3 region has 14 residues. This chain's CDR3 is CASSPQGGNYGYTF. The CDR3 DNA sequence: TGTGCCAGCTCACCCCAGGGGGGGAACTATGGCTACACCTTC.

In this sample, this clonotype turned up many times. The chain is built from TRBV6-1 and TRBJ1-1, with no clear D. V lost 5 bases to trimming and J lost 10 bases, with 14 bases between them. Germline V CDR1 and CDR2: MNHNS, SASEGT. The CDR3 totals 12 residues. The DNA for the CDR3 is TGTGCCAGCAGTTACGACTCTGTCACAGCTTTCTTT. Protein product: CASSYDSVTAFF.

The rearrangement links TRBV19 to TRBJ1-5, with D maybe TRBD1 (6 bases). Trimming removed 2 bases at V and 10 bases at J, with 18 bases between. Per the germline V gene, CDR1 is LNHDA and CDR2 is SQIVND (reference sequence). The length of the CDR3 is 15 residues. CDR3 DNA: TGTGCCAGTAGTATAAGGTCAGGGGATTTTGGTCCCCAGCATTTT. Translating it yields CASSIRSGDFGPQHF.

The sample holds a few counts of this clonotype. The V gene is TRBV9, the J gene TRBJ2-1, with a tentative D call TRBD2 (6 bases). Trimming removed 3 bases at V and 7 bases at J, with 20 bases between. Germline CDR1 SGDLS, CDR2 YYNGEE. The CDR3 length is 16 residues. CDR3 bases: TGTGCCAGCAGCGACCCCGGGGGTCTGGATTGGAATGAGCAGTTCTTC. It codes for CASSDPGGLDWNEQFF.

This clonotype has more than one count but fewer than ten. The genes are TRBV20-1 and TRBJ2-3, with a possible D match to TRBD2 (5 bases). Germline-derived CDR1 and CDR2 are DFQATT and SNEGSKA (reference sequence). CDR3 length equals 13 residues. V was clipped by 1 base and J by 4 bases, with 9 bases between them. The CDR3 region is CSARGAGADTQYF. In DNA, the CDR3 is TGCAGTGCTAGAGGGGCGGGTGCAGATACGCAGTATTTT.

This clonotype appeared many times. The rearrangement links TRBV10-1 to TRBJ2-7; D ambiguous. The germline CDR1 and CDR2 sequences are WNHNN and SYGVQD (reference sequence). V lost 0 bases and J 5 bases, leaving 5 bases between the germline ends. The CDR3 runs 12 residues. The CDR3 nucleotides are TGCGCCAGCAGTGAGTCGGAGAACGAGCAGTACTTC. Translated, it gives CASSESENEQYF.

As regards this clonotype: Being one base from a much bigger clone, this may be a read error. CDR3 loop: CARRTGYYGYTF. DNA for the CDR3: TGTGCCCGCAGGACAGGGTACTATGGCTACACCTTC. V and J are TRBV27 and TRBJ1-2, with 8 bases fitting TRBD1. This CDR3 contains 12 residues. Per the germline V gene, CDR1 is MNHEY and CDR2 is SMNVEV (reference sequence).

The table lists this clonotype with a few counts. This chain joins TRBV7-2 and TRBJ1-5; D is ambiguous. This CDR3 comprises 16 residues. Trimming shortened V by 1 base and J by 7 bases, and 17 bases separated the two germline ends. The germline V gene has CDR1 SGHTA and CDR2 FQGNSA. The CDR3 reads CASSLEGRGIVQPQHF. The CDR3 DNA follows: TGTGCCAGCAGCTTAGAGGGCCGGGGAATCGTACAGCCCCAGCATTTT. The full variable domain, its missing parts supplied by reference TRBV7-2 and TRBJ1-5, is GAGVSQSPSNKVTEKGKDVELRCDPISGHTALYWYRQSLGQGLEFLIYFQGNSAPDKSGLPSDRFSAERTGGSVSTLTIQRTQQEDSAVYLCASSLEGRGIVQPQHFGDGTRLSIL.

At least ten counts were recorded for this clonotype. The DNA for the CDR3 is TGTGCCACCGATGGGGGGAGCAATCAGCCCCAGCATTTT. Its protein is CATDGGSNQPQHF. V gene TRBV24-1 combines with J gene TRBJ1-5, with D perhaps matching TRBD1 (5 bases). CDR3 length: 13 residues. Germline CDR1 and CDR2: KGHDR and SFDVKD. Trimming removed 9 bases from V and 1 base from J, with 9 bases in between.

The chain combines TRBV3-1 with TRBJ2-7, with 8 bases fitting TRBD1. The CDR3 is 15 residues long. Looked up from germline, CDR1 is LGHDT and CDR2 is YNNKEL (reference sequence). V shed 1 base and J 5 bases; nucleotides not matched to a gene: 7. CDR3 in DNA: TGTGCCAGCAGCCAAGGGCCTCAGACAGGGGACGAGCAGTACTTC. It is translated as CASSQGPQTGDEQYF.

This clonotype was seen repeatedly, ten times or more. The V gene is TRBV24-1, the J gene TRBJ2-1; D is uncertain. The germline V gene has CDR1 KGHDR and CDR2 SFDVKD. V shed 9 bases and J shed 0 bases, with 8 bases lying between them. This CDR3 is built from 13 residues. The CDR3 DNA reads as TGTGCCACCGGGCAGAGCTCCTACAATGAGCAGTTCTTC. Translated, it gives CATGQSSYNEQFF.